This T cell receptor (beta chain) derives from a study of cytomegalovirus exposure and HLA in healthy donors. Study summary: In an early release, HLA-typed donors contributed 75 million to 85 million unique TCR sequences. Study-wide points: Prediction of most subjects' HLA-A and HLA-B alleles by TCR beta sequences was reportedly accurate. Common viral pathogens were later found to be apparently linked to several of the most significant clusters.

CDR1 SGHTA and CDR2 FQGNSA come from the germline V gene. The CDR3 loop spans 18 amino acids. V was pared by 0 bases and J by 2 bases, with 9 bases of the junction left unmatched. Use of 60 Vbeta and 13 Jbeta primers characterized the PCR. In the source study's methods: As a later analysis found, there were 70 million to 100 million unique TCR beta chains, of which roughly 11 million were shared. Some clones are missing from TCRdb's copy, which holds only in-frame ones; the method was immunoSEQ multiplex PCR. V, J and clone size reflect that table, while D and trimming were determined from the DNA. Here the sample spans 150,000 to 200,000 clones, more than 70% being singletons. Concerning this clone: Its cognate antigen is unknown.

Material for sequencing was PBMCs. The V gene is TRBV7-2, the J gene TRBJ2-7; 11 bases align to TRBD2. The clonotype was recovered from a woman aged 35 to 49 in good health and CMV-seronegative. The DNA for the CDR3 is TGTGCCAGCAGCTTAGCAGGAGCTAGCGGGAGGCCGCCCTACGAGCAGTACTTC. It codes for CASSLAGASGRPPYEQYF.